The 14 T cell receptor beta chains given below trace back to one sample, sequenced in a study of T cell responses to AZD1222 COVID-19 vaccine. TCRdb's copy holds only in-frame clones and misses some; the assay was immunoSEQ multiplex PCR. The data hold some 110,000 clones, with 80% to 90% observed a single time. Sample: peripheral blood, taken 28 days after the second AZD1222 dose. These receptors came from an adult who received the AZD1222 COVID-19 vaccine.

The genes are TRBV7-6 and TRBJ2-5; TRBD2 agrees at 13 bases. V was clipped by 5 bases and J by 5 bases; unmatched bases: 14. CDR1 and CDR2 from the germline V gene are SGHVS and FNYEAQ. The CDR3 loop spans 18 amino acids. As DNA, the CDR3 is TGTGCCAGCAGCCCCCGACTAGCGGGGGGCGGTTTGGAGGAGACCCAGTACTTC. Encoded protein: CASSPRLAGGGLEETQYF.

This clone was observed once. The chain couples TRBV28 to TRBJ1-5; D unclear. The CDR3 has 15 residues. V was clipped by 5 bases and J by 3 bases, with 14 bases between them. Looked up from germline, CDR1 is MDHEN and CDR2 is SYDVKM. This CDR3 is CASSLVGGNNQPQHF. CDR3 in DNA: TGTGCCAGCAGTCTAGTGGGTGGGAACAATCAGCCCCAGCATTTT.

This clone has only one observation. V and J are TRBV7-3 and TRBJ2-5, with a tentative D call TRBD2 (5 bases). Germline V gives CDR1 SGHTA, CDR2 FQGTGA. Trimming removed 1 base at V and 2 bases at J, with 8 bases between. This CDR3 is built from 14 residues. Here the CDR3 reads CASSLRGLQETQYF. CDR3 sequence (DNA): TGTGCCAGCAGCTTAAGAGGGTTACAAGAGACCCAGTACTTC.

The chain employs TRBV7-8 and TRBJ2-7; D not certain. Trimming left V 2 bases short and J 6 bases short, with 11 bases between. In germline, CDR1 is SGHVS, CDR2 FQNEAQ. The CDR3 extends over 13 amino acids. CDR3 region: CASSLSGRSEQYF. The CDR3 DNA follows: TGTGCCAGCAGCTTATCGGGTAGAAGCGAGCAGTACTTC.

This chain joins TRBV5-4 and TRBJ2-3; 12 nucleotides line up with TRBD2. This CDR3 spans 18 amino acids. The junction had 8 bases not matched to a gene; V was cut back by 3 bases and J by 0 bases. CDR1 is SGHNT, CDR2 YYREEE, per germline (reference sequence). The CDR3 loop reads CASSSTSGGPFSTDTQYF. CDR3 DNA sequence: TGTGCCAGCAGCTCCACTAGCGGGGGGCCGTTTAGCACAGATACGCAGTATTTT.

The J gene is TRBJ2-7, the V gene TRBV7-8, with 7 bases identical to TRBD2. In germline, CDR1 is SGHVS, CDR2 FQNEAQ. This CDR3 is built from 14 residues. V dropped 5 bases and J dropped 4; count of bases not matched to a gene: 8. CDR3 protein: CASSRSGMTYEQYF. For the CDR3, the DNA is TGTGCCAGCAGCCGAAGCGGGATGACGTACGAGCAGTACTTC.

The chain has TRBV2 and TRBJ2-1, with 14 bases identical to TRBD2. The germline V gene encodes CDR1 SNHLY and CDR2 FYNNEI. V shed 4 bases and J 2 bases; nucleotides not matched to a gene: 1. The length of the CDR3 is 16 residues. Here the CDR3 DNA reads TGTGCCAGCAGTGGACTAGCGGGGGGGCCCTACAATGAGCAGTTCTTC. Its protein is CASSGLAGGPYNEQFF. The complete variable domain, with remaining parts taken from reference TRBV2 and TRBJ2-1, reads EPEVTQTPSHQVTQMGQEVILRCVPISNHLYFYWYRQILGQKVEFLVSFYNNEISEKSEIFDDQFSVERPDGSNFTLKIRSTKLEDSAMYFCASSGLAGGPYNEQFFGPGTRLTVL.

This clone was seen just once. The chain has TRBV7-3 and TRBJ2-5; 10 nucleotides agree with TRBD2. Per germline, CDR1 SGHTA and CDR2 FQGTGA. With V trimmed by 2 bases and J by 5 bases, 5 bases remained unmatched. The CDR3 has 15 amino acids. The CDR3, as DNA: TGTGCCAGCAGCTTAGGCCTAGCGGGAGCTGAGACCCAGTACTTC. This encodes CASSLGLAGAETQYF.

The chain couples TRBV12-3 or TRBV12-4 to TRBJ1-2, with D perhaps TRBD1 (5 bases). The V and J ends lost 3 bases and 6 bases respectively, with 11 bases between them. The CDR3 is 13 amino acids. In DNA, the CDR3 is TGTGCCAGCAGTTTTAGGGGTCTGGATGGCTACACCTTC. Translating it yields CASSFRGLDGYTF.

In this sample, this clone turned up once. The CDR3 DNA reads as TGTGCCAGCAGTTTATTGGGCAGGGGTAGTGAAAAACTGTTTTTT. It yields the protein CASSLLGRGSEKLFF. The V and J genes are TRBV27 and TRBJ1-4; D may be TRBD1 (6 bases). Trimming removed 1 base from V and 7 bases from J, with 13 bases in between. The CDR3 spans 15 residues. CDR1 and CDR2 from the germline V gene are MNHEY and SMNVEV (reference sequence).

The CDR3 DNA reads TGTGCCAGCAGCCCCCCCCGGGGGGGCCGCTTAGGAACAGATACGCAGTATTTT. This sequence encodes CASSPPRGGRLGTDTQYF. J is TRBJ2-3 and V is TRBV5-4, with 8 positions matching TRBD2. Per germline, CDR1 SGHNT and CDR2 YYREEE (reference sequence). The V and J ends lost 4 bases and 3 bases, in that order; junction bases with no gene match: 16. This CDR3 spans 18 amino acids.

The chain carries TRBV29-1 and TRBJ2-2; D not certain. The germline V and J ends were trimmed by 7 bases and 0 bases, with 15 bases remaining between them. CDR3 length: 15 amino acids. Germline values: CDR1 SQVTM, CDR2 ANQGSEA. CDR3 bases: TGCAGCGCACGGAGAACCCCCGCGAACACCGGGGAGCTGTTTTTT. As protein: CSARRTPANTGELFF.

This rearrangement joins TRBV5-1 to TRBJ2-1; TRBD1 is a possible D gene (5 bases). V gave up 6 bases and J gave up 4 bases, with 17 bases separating them. Germline assignment: CDR1 SGHRS and CDR2 YFSETQ. The length of the CDR3 is 15 residues. CDR3 amino acids: CASNWGTVAYNEQFF. CDR3 sequence (DNA): TGCGCCAGCAATTGGGGCACCGTAGCTTACAATGAGCAGTTCTTC.

This clone is a singleton in its sample. The rearrangement uses TRBV6-5 and TRBJ2-6; tentatively, D is TRBD1 (6 bases). CDR3 length: 15 residues. Germline V gives CDR1 MNHEY, CDR2 SVGAGI. Trimming cost V 6 bases and J 2 bases, with 11 bases left between them. The CDR3 is CASRQGRAGANVLTF. CDR3 sequence (DNA): TGTGCCAGCAGGCAGGGGCGGGCTGGGGCCAACGTCCTGACTTTC.